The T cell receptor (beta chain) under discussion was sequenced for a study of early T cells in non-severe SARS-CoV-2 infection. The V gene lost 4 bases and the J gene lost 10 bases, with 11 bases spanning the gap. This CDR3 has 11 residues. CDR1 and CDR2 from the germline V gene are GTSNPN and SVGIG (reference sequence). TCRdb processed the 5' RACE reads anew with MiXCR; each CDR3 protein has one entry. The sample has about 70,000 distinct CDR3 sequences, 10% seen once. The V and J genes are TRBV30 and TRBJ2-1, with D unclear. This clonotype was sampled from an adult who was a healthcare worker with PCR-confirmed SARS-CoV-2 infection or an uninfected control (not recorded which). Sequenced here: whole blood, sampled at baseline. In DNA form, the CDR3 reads TGTGCCTGGACCAAACAAACCGAGCAGTTCTTC. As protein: CAWTKQTEQFF.